Here is one T cell receptor (beta chain) with its context. The antigen is unknown. Time point reported: week 47, end of study. Topical imiquimod was applied with each vaccine dose, which held 300 ug of mutant IDH1 20-mer peptide. All eight of the vaccinations patients received fell in weeks 1, 3, 5, 7, 11, 15, 19 and 23. Assay used: immunoSEQ multiplex PCR; TCRdb lists only in-frame clones, some missing. The table lists tens of thousands of clones, approximately 86% of them singletons. This specimen comes from a study of a mutant IDH1 vaccine in newly diagnosed glioma. Study details: The timing of visit V12 was week 35, and that of visit V13 was week 47.

The V gene's germline CDR1 is SEHNR and CDR2 FQNEAQ (reference sequence). The CDR3 is 10 residues long. Trimming took 5 bases from V and 7 from J, leaving 3 bases between them. This clonotype was sampled from a young man with glioma. Some clones in this sample may be carry-over from other donors' samples. The chain carries TRBV7-9 and TRBJ2-1; D gene unclear. The specimen was PBMCs, collected from a glioma patient whose treatment included an IDH1 peptide vaccine. The CDR3 region is CASSPNEQFF. The CDR3 nucleotides read TGTGCCAGCAGCCCTAATGAGCAGTTCTTC.